What follows is one TCR beta chain and its context. What it binds is unknown. The CDR3 loop spans 14 amino acids. The germline V gene encodes CDR1 MNHEY and CDR2 SMNVEV (reference sequence). J gave up 2 bases and V 6 bases, and 3 bases lay outside the gene matches. The donors were part of the validation cohort, which consisted of about 120 subjects and was separate from the first cohort of 666 subjects. This record belongs to a study of cytomegalovirus exposure and HLA in healthy donors. Findings of the study overall: In vitro, a few CMV-associated chains proved specific for CMV antigens. Most TCR sequences showed up rarely, but some public TCRs showed up in many donors.

The method was immunoSEQ multiplex PCR; TCRdb's version includes in-frame clones alone and lacks a portion of them. The sample carries about 76,000 clones, approximately 95% recorded once. The chain links TRBV27 to TRBJ2-3; the match to TRBD1 covers 9 bases. Sample: PBMCs. The receptor was isolated from a man between 18 and 35 years old in good health and CMV-seropositive. The CDR3 sequence is CASSRTGATDTQYF. CDR3 in DNA: TGTGCCAGCAGCCGGACAGGGGCCACAGATACGCAGTATTTT.